Each of the 4 T cell receptor beta chains below was sequenced from the same sample in a study of blood T cell repertoires in COVID-19. Repertoires were generated with immunoSEQ multiplex PCR, while TCRdb's copy carries only in-frame clones and drops some. The table records about 360,000 clones, 75% to 90% of them present only once. The sample consisted of peripheral blood. These receptors were obtained from a woman aged 60 to 75 with COVID-19, enrolled during active disease.

J is TRBJ1-5 and V is TRBV7-8; the D gene is possibly TRBD1 (6 bases). Deletions cut 0 bases from V and 6 bases from J, with 15 bases between. The CDR3 contains 16 residues. The germline CDR1 and CDR2 sequences are SGHVS and FQNEAQ. This CDR3 reads CASSLARGTNRQPQHF. DNA for the CDR3: TGTGCCAGCAGCTTAGCAAGGGGGACGAACCGTCAGCCCCAGCATTTT.

This rearrangement joins TRBV9 to TRBJ2-5; TRBD2 agrees at 13 bases. The CDR3 length is 19 residues. Germline V CDR1 and CDR2: SGDLS, YYNGEE. The trim removed 2 bases at V and 2 bases at J, leaving 12 bases unmatched. In DNA, the CDR3 is TGTGCCAGCAGCGTTTCCACGACTAGCGGGGGGCTTAAGCAAGAGACCCAGTACTTC. It yields the protein CASSVSTTSGGLKQETQYF.

V and J are TRBV3-1 (or the pseudogene TRBV3-2) and TRBJ2-2, with 8 bases lining up with TRBD1. There are 16 residues in the CDR3. Germline V lookup: CDR1 LGHDT, CDR2 YNNKEL (reference sequence). Germline trimming cut 7 bases from V and 4 bases from J; bases unmatched to any gene: 11. Written as DNA, the CDR3 is TGTGCCAGCAATCTCTATGGACAGGGCAGCACCGGGGAGCTGTTTTTT. It specifies CASNLYGQGSTGELFF.

J is TRBJ2-1 and V is TRBV12-3 or TRBV12-4; D call uncertain. Trimming took off 6 bases at V and 12 bases at J, with 12 bases between the two ends. The CDR3 is 11 amino acids. Here the CDR3 DNA reads TGTGCCAGCAGCTCATTCTGGAGGCAGTTCTTC. It translates to CASSSFWRQFF.